This T cell receptor (beta chain) is drawn from a study of CD4 T cells in relation to SARS-CoV-2 and coronaviruses (dated by TCRdb to the early 2020s). For the study in its entirety: The ViraFEST assay cultured PBMCs with antigen for under 11 days, then sequenced TCR beta CDR3s to find antigen-specific clonal expansions. The negative reference condition was either a culture with an HIV-1 Nef peptide pool or a culture with no peptide. HLA restriction was mapped for shared crossreactive spike epitopes using patient-derived lymphoblastoid cell lines. At the level of individual TCR clonotypes, the study evaluated whether memory CD4+ T cells crossreact between the spike proteins of SARS-CoV-2 and those of common cold coronaviruses. The Adaptive Biotechnologies TCR-sequencing kit was used to sequence samples from three pre-COVID donors and the naive versus memory experiments, whereas other data were Illumina-based. A different, Illumina-based TCR-beta assay was used to sequence expansion assays from other donors in the study.

To prepare the library, the immunoSEQ multiplex PCR assay was applied. Concerning the study's data processing: Preprocessing removed nonproductive sequences and CDR3s not starting with C, not ending with F or W, or shorter than 7 amino acids. Antigen-specific clonotypes were called with the MANAFEST web app, based on expansion relative to reference and other culture wells. A clone was considered positive if the clone showed significant expansion compared with the reference culture in 2 of 3 replicate wells at an FDR below 0.05. A further requirement for positive clones was significant expansion compared with all other tandem wells, along with an odds ratio above 5. After three terminal residues were trimmed from each end, CDR3 homology was quantified as pairwise Levenshtein distance using the stringdist R package. TCRdb limited this immuneACCESS table to in-frame rearrangements with V and J called. A share of clones is missing; checked studies link under half to unresolved V genes, and the rest is unexplained. V and J calls and clone size are given by that table; D and trimming were obtained from the DNA. The sample table contains fewer than 25,000 clones; only one count was recorded for 77% of them. Of the sample, 20% to 30% falls within the top ten clones.

CDR1 and CDR2 (SNHLY, FYNNEI) derive from the germline V gene. There are 12 amino acids in the CDR3, from cysteine to phenylalanine inclusive. Only the CDR3 DNA stays, 36 bases, in frame from base 1. A distance of 12 bases separates the germline ends of V and J, which lose 6 bases and 6 bases respectively. This clone has just a few counts. This clone's antigen is unknown. No base qualities exist here, and no much larger clone lies one base off it. CD4+ T cells from unexposed donors were collected before the COVID-19 pandemic (2011-2018). After around ten days of culture, CD4+ T cells were isolated with the EasySep CD4+ T cell isolation kit. Unexposed donor CD4+ T cells were tested for reactivity to SARS-CoV-2 S and N and four common cold coronavirus spike pools, as cell number allowed. Each well held millions of PBMCs cultured in IMDM containing roughly 5% human AB serum and 10 IU/ml IL-2. Half of the culture medium was replaced with fresh IL-2-containing medium on days 3 and 7. In general, triplicate replicate wells were used for every peptide culture condition. Leukapheresis product for the unexposed donors was purchased commercially. Ficoll-Paque PLUS gradient centrifugation was used to isolate PBMCs from leukapheresis product or whole blood. The PBMCs went either fresh into the expansion assay or into cryopreservation at -140 degrees C. The QIAamp Micro DNA Kit was used to extract genomic DNA from the CD4+ T cells.

Paper-wide results and their limitations: Approximately 69% of donors had memory CD4+ clonotypes that crossrecognized SARS-CoV-2 and at least one common cold coronavirus spike. The study was limited by small numbers of patients and tested TCRs. Significantly weaker SARS-CoV-2-driven expansion was shown by crossreactive clones than by monoreactive clones, consistent with antigenic imprinting. Because no donor provided both pre-pandemic and post-infection samples, tracing the source of pre-existing responses was limited. Crossreactivity analysis centred on spike protein, so crossreactivity against other viral proteins was not assessed.

The material sequenced was CD4+ T cells from PBMCs, cultured in vitro. The sequence was collected from a human donor in good health. In this chain, TRBV2 is recombined with TRBJ2-7; a weak D assignment points to TRBD1 (6 bases agree). The CDR3: CASRQDSLEQYF. The DNA sequence is given as TGTGCCAGCAGACAGGACAGCCTCGAGCAGTACTTC.